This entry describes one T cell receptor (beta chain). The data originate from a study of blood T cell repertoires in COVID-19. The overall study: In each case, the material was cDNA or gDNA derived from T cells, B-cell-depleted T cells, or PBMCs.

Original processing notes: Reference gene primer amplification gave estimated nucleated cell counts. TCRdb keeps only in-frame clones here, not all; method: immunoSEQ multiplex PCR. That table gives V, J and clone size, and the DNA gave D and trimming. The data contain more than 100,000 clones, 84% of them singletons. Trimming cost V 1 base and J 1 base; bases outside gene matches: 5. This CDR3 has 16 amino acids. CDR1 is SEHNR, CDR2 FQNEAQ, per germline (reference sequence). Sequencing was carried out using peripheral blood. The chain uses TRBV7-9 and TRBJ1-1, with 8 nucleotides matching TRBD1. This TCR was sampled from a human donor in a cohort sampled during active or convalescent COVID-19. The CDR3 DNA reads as TGTGCCAGCAGCTTAGAGCCCGGGACAGGGAACACTGAAGCTTTCTTT. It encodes CASSLEPGTGNTEAFF.